The 3 T cell receptor beta chains given below trace back to one sample, sequenced in a study of blood T cell repertoires in COVID-19. The assay was immunoSEQ multiplex PCR, and TCRdb's table has in-frame clones only and misses some. Seen here are approximately 210,000 clones, approximately 85% observed once, and the top ten hold approximately 8%. The sample consisted of peripheral blood. These receptors all stem from a woman aged 45-65 years with active or convalescent COVID-19.

The chain combines TRBV6-5 with TRBJ2-7, with 7 bases aligning to TRBD2. Germline CDR1 is MNHEY and CDR2 is SVGAGI. This CDR3 is 14 amino acids long. Trimming at V came to 5 bases and at J to 4 bases, leaving 8 bases not matched to a gene. DNA for the CDR3: TGTGCCAGCAGTCAGGGCCGCGGGAGTTACGAGCAGTACTTC. Translated, it gives CASSQGRGSYEQYF.

The CDR3 reads CASSQIQGGTEAFF. CDR3 DNA: TGTGCCAGCAGCCAAATTCAGGGAGGCACTGAAGCTTTCTTT. This chain links TRBV7-9 with TRBJ1-1; D may be TRBD1 (5 bases). Trimming took 5 bases from V and 4 from J, leaving 14 bases between them. The germline CDR1 and CDR2 sequences are SEHNR and FQNEAQ (reference sequence). The CDR3 has 14 residues.

The gene calls are TRBV6-5 and TRBJ1-1; D remains ambiguous. Between the trimmed V and J ends, which lost 2 bases and 3 bases, there was a span of 13 bases. The CDR3 contains 15 residues. Germline V lookup: CDR1 MNHEY, CDR2 SVGAGI. CDR3 sequence reads: CASSYAEHTDTEAFF. CDR3 nucleotides: TGTGCCAGCAGTTACGCGGAGCATACGGACACTGAAGCTTTCTTT.